The 27 T cell receptor beta chains reported below all come from one sample, sequenced in a study of shared clonotypes between healthy human individuals. The repertoire was sequenced with immunoSEQ multiplex PCR; TCRdb's copy has only in-frame clones and lacks some. The data contain hundreds of thousands of clones, about 80% of them singletons. Material: PBMCs. Source of these receptors: a woman aged 40 to 50 in good health. Some clones in this sample may be carry-over from other donors' samples.

The chain employs TRBV11-2 and TRBJ1-2; weak D call: TRBD1 (5 bases). Trimming left V 3 bases short and J 2 bases short, with 10 bases between. From germline, CDR1 is SGHAT and CDR2 FQNNGV. CDR3 length: 14 residues. The CDR3 is CASSFGGGNYGYTF. Here the CDR3 DNA reads TGTGCCAGCAGCTTCGGGGGAGGCAACTATGGCTACACCTTC. Full variable domain (outside the CDR3, taken from reference TRBV11-2 and TRBJ1-2): EAGVAQSPRYKIIEKRQSVAFWCNPISGHATLYWYQQILGQGPKLLIQFQNNGVVDDSQLPKDRFSAERLKGVDSTLKIQPAKLEDSAVYLCASSFGGGNYGYTFGSGTRLTVV.

As DNA, the CDR3 is TGCGCCAGCAGCTTACCGGGACTAGCGGGAGCAGATACGCAGTATTTT. This codes for CASSLPGLAGADTQYF. The chain carries TRBV5-1 and TRBJ2-3; the match to TRBD2 covers 14 bases. The germline V gene encodes CDR1 SGHRS and CDR2 YFSETQ. The CDR3 runs 16 residues. Germline trimming cut 2 bases from V and 4 bases from J; bases unmatched to any gene: 3.

The chain employs TRBV5-1 and TRBJ1-3; 7 bases map to TRBD1. Unmatched junction bases numbered 15, after V lost 2 bases and J lost 16 bases. The CDR3 sequence is 14 residues long. Germline-derived CDR1 and CDR2 are SGHRS and YFSETQ. CDR3 amino acids: CASSFITGEPFVYF. Here the CDR3 DNA reads TGCGCCAGCAGCTTTATTACAGGGGAACCATTTGTGTATTTT.

The rearrangement joins TRBV4-3 to TRBJ2-1, with a weak D call TRBD2 (6 bases). Per the germline V gene, CDR1 is LGHNA and CDR2 is YSLEER. Trimming pared 0 bases from V and 0 bases from J, leaving 6 bases between. This CDR3 is 15 amino acids long. The CDR3 nucleotides read TGCGCCAGCAGCCAAGATAGCGGCTCCTACAATGAGCAGTTCTTC. It yields the protein CASSQDSGSYNEQFF.

This clone was detected only a few times. The chain has TRBV29-1 and TRBJ2-1, with 10 bases identical to TRBD2. The ends lost 6 bases at V and 4 bases at J; junction bases unmatched: 12. This CDR3 comprises 16 residues. In germline, CDR1 is SQVTM, CDR2 ANQGSEA. This chain's CDR3 is CSVPREGTSDYNEQFF. CDR3 bases: TGCAGCGTCCCCAGGGAAGGGACTAGCGATTACAATGAGCAGTTCTTC.

This clone was counted ten times or more. This chain links TRBV9 with TRBJ2-1; 13 positions match TRBD2. The CDR3 totals 16 residues. Looked up from germline, CDR1 is SGDLS and CDR2 is YYNGEE. Unmatched junction bases numbered 10, after V lost 4 bases and J lost 9 bases. The CDR3 protein is CASSKLLAGGPGEQFF. The CDR3 bases are TGTGCCAGCAGCAAACTACTAGCGGGAGGGCCGGGTGAGCAGTTCTTC.

V is TRBV9 and J is TRBJ1-1; D not resolved. Trimming removed 2 bases at V and 3 bases at J, with 14 bases between. CDR1 and CDR2 (germline): SGDLS, YYNGEE. CDR3 length: 15 amino acids. Here the CDR3 reads CASSVCIVSDTEAFF. The CDR3 DNA sequence: TGTGCCAGCAGCGTCTGTATAGTTTCGGACACTGAAGCTTTCTTT.

The V call is TRBV4-1, the J call TRBJ2-7, with D perhaps TRBD2 (6 bases). Germline lookup yields CDR1 MGHRA and CDR2 YSYEKL. There are 16 residues in the CDR3. V lost 3 bases to trimming and J lost 3 bases, with 18 bases between them. The chain's CDR3 is CASSHGGSGRYYEQYF. In DNA form, the CDR3 reads TGCGCCAGCAGCCATGGGGGTAGCGGTAGATACTACGAGCAGTACTTC.

V and J are TRBV4-2 and TRBJ1-2, with TRBD1 as a possible D gene (6 bases). Germline CDR1 and CDR2: LGHNA and YNFKEQ. Between the trimmed V and J ends, which lost 0 bases and 3 bases, there was a span of 8 bases. The length of the CDR3 is 14 residues. The CDR3 sequence is CASSQDRGDYGYTF. DNA for the CDR3: TGTGCCAGCAGCCAAGATAGGGGGGACTATGGCTACACCTTC.

The rearrangement uses TRBV18 and TRBJ1-3; 9 positions agree with TRBD1. V dropped 5 bases and J dropped 4; count of bases not matched to a gene: 9. CDR1 is KGHSH and CDR2 is LQKENI in the germline V gene. The CDR3 contains 16 residues. DNA of the CDR3: TGTGCCAGCTCAGGCACAGGGGGCAACGTGGGAAACACCATATATTTT. This sequence encodes CASSGTGGNVGNTIYF. The full variable domain, completed using reference TRBV18 and TRBJ1-3, is NAGVMQNPRHLVRRRGQEARLRCSPMKGHSHVYWYRQLPEEGLKFMVYLQKENIIDESGMPKERFSAEFPKEGPSILRIQQVVRGDSAAYFCASSGTGGNVGNTIYFGEGSWLTVV.

V usage is TRBV7-2 and J usage is TRBJ2-5; 7 bases fit TRBD2. The end of the DNA is better explained by TRBJ2-7, so the J call may be wrong. Germline V gene sequence: CDR1 SGHTA, CDR2 FQGNSA. This CDR3 region has 16 residues. CDR3 loop: CASSVPPGGSPYEQYF. CDR3 DNA: TGTGCCAGCAGCGTACCCCCGGGCGGGAGTCCCTACGAGCAGTACTTC.

The J gene is TRBJ2-5, the V gene TRBV29-1, with no clear D. The CDR3 consists of 13 residues. Germline V gives CDR1 SQVTM, CDR2 ANQGSEA. The V end lost 5 bases, the J end lost 4 bases, and 14 bases lay between the germline ends. The CDR3 bases are TGCAGCGTTAGAAATCGAGGTCGAGAGACCCAGTACTTC. It codes for CSVRNRGRETQYF.

This rearrangement joins TRBV13 to TRBJ2-7; D possibly corresponds to TRBD2 (5 bases). Trimming left V 2 bases short and J 7 bases short, with 15 bases between. Per germline, CDR1 PRHDT and CDR2 FYEKMQ (reference sequence). The CDR3 sequence is 14 residues long. The CDR3 loop reads CASSLRGPVEEQYF. In nucleotides, the CDR3 is TGTGCCAGCAGCTTAAGAGGGCCAGTCGAGGAGCAGTACTTC.

The genes are TRBV4-3 and TRBJ2-7; D is perhaps TRBD1 (5 bases). CDR1 LGHNA and CDR2 YSLEER come from the germline V gene. Trimming left V 0 bases short and J 3 bases short, with 12 bases between. The CDR3 is 15 amino acids. The CDR3 region is CASSQDLRDSYEQYF. CDR3 sequence (DNA): TGCGCCAGCAGCCAAGATTTGCGAGACAGCTACGAGCAGTACTTC.

As to this clone: The junction differs from germline at one of its ends, possibly a read error. Other nucleotide sequences in the sample specify the same CDR3. CDR3 in amino acids: CAISVGTGGEQYF. The CDR3 region has the DNA TGCGCCATCAGTGTGGGGACAGGGGGCGAGCAGTACTTC. The chain combines TRBV10-3 with TRBJ2-7; 11 bases map to TRBD1. The CDR3 spans 13 residues. CDR1 is ENHRY and CDR2 is SYGVKD in the germline V gene.

The V gene is TRBV6-5, the J gene TRBJ2-2; D is unclear. Trimming shortened V by 7 bases and J by 0 bases, and 12 bases separated the two germline ends. The germline V gene encodes CDR1 MNHEY and CDR2 SVGAGI. The CDR3 runs to 15 residues. The CDR3 sequence: CASTNNWANTGELFF. Here the CDR3 DNA reads TGTGCCAGCACCAACAACTGGGCGAACACCGGGGAGCTGTTTTTT.

The rearrangement uses TRBV11-1 and TRBJ1-1; 7 bases fit TRBD1. After removal of 5 bases from V and 5 bases from J, the junction contained 11 bases not matched to a gene. The CDR3 has 15 amino acids. Germline CDR1 SGHAT, CDR2 FQDESV (reference sequence). The CDR3 reads CASSPDRVSTTEAFF. The DNA of the CDR3 is TGTGCCAGCAGCCCAGACAGGGTTTCAACGACTGAAGCTTTCTTT.

The chain carries TRBV18 and TRBJ2-5; the match to TRBD1 covers 9 bases. The J call may be incorrect, as the DNA end agrees better with TRBJ2-7. Germline V gives CDR1 KGHSH, CDR2 LQKENI. This CDR3 spans 15 amino acids. CDR3 protein: CASSPGTGTPYEQYF. The CDR3 DNA is TGTGCCAGCTCACCGGGGACAGGGACTCCCTACGAGCAGTACTTC.

This clone was seen a few times. A far more abundant clone sits one base away, making this likely a read error. No conserved phenylalanine or tryptophan is present at the end of the CDR3, so a read error is the likely explanation. This rearrangement joins TRBV5-6 to TRBJ1-2; D possibly corresponds to TRBD1 (6 bases). The V end was cut by 2 bases, the J end by 4 bases, with 9 bases between. The CDR3 sequence is 13 residues long. Germline CDR1 and CDR2: SGHDT and YYEEEE. Here the CDR3 reads CASSFLQGYGYTL. The CDR3 nucleotides are TGTGCCAGCAGCTTCTTACAGGGCTATGGCTACACCCTC.

V and J are TRBV14 and TRBJ2-3, with D perhaps TRBD1 (7 bases). V shed 1 base and J shed 0 bases, with 11 bases lying between them. This CDR3 is 16 amino acids long. Germline assignment: CDR1 SGHDN and CDR2 FVKESK. The CDR3 region is CASSQVAGQSTDTQYF. The CDR3 coding sequence is TGTGCCAGCAGCCAAGTGGCGGGACAGAGCACAGATACGCAGTATTTT.

This clone has a handful of counts. The chain combines TRBV2 with TRBJ1-3; D is undetermined. Trimming cost V 1 base and J 0 bases, with 4 bases left between them. The CDR3 has 14 amino acids. CDR1 and CDR2 from the germline V gene are SNHLY and FYNNEI. CDR3 region: CASSEGYSGNTIYF. The CDR3 region has the DNA TGTGCCAGCAGTGAAGGGTACTCTGGAAACACCATATATTTT.

This clone came up many times. Other nucleotide sequences in the sample specify the same CDR3. V usage is TRBV11-2 and J usage is TRBJ2-7; TRBD1 matches at 7 bases. After removal of 0 bases from V and 2 bases from J, the junction contained 4 bases not matched to a gene. Germline V gene lookup returns CDR1 SGHAT and CDR2 FQNNGV. The CDR3 contains 15 residues. CDR3 in amino acids: CASSLDYRGPYEQYF. The CDR3 DNA reads as TGTGCCAGCAGCTTAGACTACAGGGGACCCTACGAGCAGTACTTC.

This CDR3 reads CASSLLQGQGQYTEAFF. The DNA of the CDR3 is TGTGCCAGCAGTTTACTCCAAGGACAGGGGCAATACACTGAAGCTTTCTTT. The V and J genes are TRBV28 and TRBJ1-1, with 9 bases fitting TRBD1. The trim removed 2 bases at V and 3 bases at J, leaving 10 bases unmatched. Germline V gene sequence: CDR1 MDHEN, CDR2 SYDVKM. The CDR3 runs 17 residues.

The V gene is TRBV7-2, the J gene TRBJ2-2; D perhaps matches TRBD2 (5 bases). Trimming took off 5 bases at V and 6 bases at J, with 16 bases between the two ends. The CDR3 loop spans 15 amino acids. Germline V gives CDR1 SGHTA, CDR2 FQGNSA. The CDR3 region is CASSPKLGSAGELFF. The CDR3 nucleotides read TGTGCCAGCAGCCCCAAACTAGGATCGGCCGGGGAGCTGTTTTTT.

The chain combines TRBV18 with TRBJ2-7; D is undetermined. V was trimmed by 6 bases and J by 5 bases, leaving 11 bases between them. In germline, CDR1 is KGHSH, CDR2 LQKENI. CDR3 length equals 12 residues. Here the CDR3 DNA reads TGTGCCAGCTCCCTCTACACAGACGAGCAGTACTTC. Translating gives CASSLYTDEQYF. Filled out from reference TRBV18 and TRBJ2-7, the complete variable domain reads NAGVMQNPRHLVRRRGQEARLRCSPMKGHSHVYWYRQLPEEGLKFMVYLQKENIIDESGMPKERFSAEFPKEGPSILRIQQVVRGDSAAYFCASSLYTDEQYFGPGTRLTVT.

The table lists this clone with a few counts. The chain has TRBV2 and TRBJ2-5, with TRBD1 matching 7 bases. The DNA matches TRBJ2-7 better at its end, which makes the J call doubtful. Germline V CDR1 and CDR2: SNHLY, FYNNEI. The CDR3 contains 12 residues. The DNA for the CDR3 is TGTGCCAGCAGCTACAGGGGTCGCGAGCAGTACTTC. This codes for CASSYRGREQYF.

About this clone itself: Other DNA variants within this sample encode the same CDR3. The chain carries TRBV30 and TRBJ2-3; D unresolved. Germline-derived CDR1 and CDR2 are GTSNPN and SVGIG (reference sequence). The length of the CDR3 is 11 residues. Trimming took off 1 base at V and 4 bases at J, with 3 bases between the two ends. The DNA for the CDR3 is TGTGCCTGGAGTGGCGCAGATACGCAGTATTTT. Amino acids: CAWSGADTQYF.